This TCR beta chain was recovered during a study of OX40 agonist ivuxolimab in advanced cancers. Study at large: A partial response was reached by three patients: one with hepatocellular carcinoma and two with cutaneous melanoma.

Study results and caveats: In CD8+ T cells, expanded clones were on average more numerous than in CD4+. Among expanded peripheral T cells, antigen specificity went undetermined. Among the lowest peripheral clonal expansion occurred in 0.1-3.0 mg/kg partial responders.

Assay: immunoSEQ multiplex PCR; the TCRdb copy retains only in-frame clones and omits some. There are some 60,000 clones in the sample; 85% occur only once, and more than 3% lies in the top ten. A word on this clone: Its antigen is not identified.

There are 11 residues in the CDR3. V was clipped by 6 bases and J by 4 bases, with 6 bases between them. Germline CDR1 reads MDHEN; CDR2 reads SYDVKM. The V and J genes are TRBV28 and TRBJ1-1, with D unresolved. The sample in question was CD4+ or CD8+ T cells sorted from blood, obtained in a trial of the OX40 agonist ivuxolimab. The source of this sequence is an adult with an advanced solid tumor such as melanoma, head and neck, liver or kidney cancer. The CDR3 sequence is CASRPVTEAFF. CDR3 nucleotide sequence: TGTGCCAGCAGACCTGTCACTGAAGCTTTCTTT.